These T cell receptor beta chains were read from a single sample in a study of T cells in Graves' hyperthyroidism and ophthalmopathy. In TCRdb, the multiplex PCR reads were re-called with MiXCR into one record per CDR3 protein. This sample carries under 130,000 distinct CDR3 sequences, about 50% of them seen once, and the ten largest clones take about 28%. Specimen: blood. All receptors derive from a middle-aged man with Graves' hyperthyroidism. Each CDR3 is given with its conserved first and last residue. Each record gives: clone size, J gene, D gene, V gene, CDR3 protein, CDR3 DNA. The D gene is left open where the match is weak. Size values are once, few and many counts, or a class for expanded clones, and some rows have none.

clone size: many; J gene: TRBJ1-1; D gene: NA; V gene: TRBV6-6; CDR3 protein: CASGDPGATNTEAFF; CDR3 DNA: TGTGCCAGCGGGGATCCGGGGGCGACGAACACTGAAGCTTTCTTT
clone size: NA; J gene: TRBJ2-5; D gene: TRBD2; V gene: TRBV3-1; CDR3 protein: CASSQELAGFQETQYF; CDR3 DNA: TGTGCCAGCAGCCAGGAACTAGCGGGGTTTCAAGAGACCCAGTACTTC
clone size: NA; J gene: TRBJ2-5; D gene: TRBD1; V gene: TRBV28; CDR3 protein: CASVQGGQETQYF; CDR3 DNA: TGTGCCAGCGTACAGGGGGGCCAAGAGACCCAGTACTTC
clone size: many; J gene: TRBJ2-2; D gene: NA; V gene: TRBV7-2; CDR3 protein: CASSPRLGTGELFF; CDR3 DNA: TGTGCCAGCAGCCCGCGACTGGGCACCGGGGAGCTGTTTTTT
clone size: many; J gene: TRBJ2-1; D gene: TRBD2; V gene: TRBV20-1; CDR3 protein: CSAVWREGYNEQFF; CDR3 DNA: TGCAGTGCGGTATGGCGGGAGGGCTACAATGAGCAGTTCTTC
clone size: NA; J gene: TRBJ2-1; D gene: TRBD2; V gene: TRBV19; CDR3 protein: CASSRETSGGEGSYNEQFF; CDR3 DNA: TGTGCCAGTAGTAGGGAGACTAGCGGGGGGGAAGGCTCCTACAATGAGCAGTTCTTC
clone size: NA; J gene: TRBJ1-1; D gene: NA; V gene: TRBV15; CDR3 protein: CATSPTRGRATEAFF; CDR3 DNA: TGTGCCACCAGCCCGACTAGGGGGAGGGCCACTGAAGCTTTCTTT
clone size: NA; J gene: TRBJ2-3; D gene: TRBD2; V gene: TRBV7-9; CDR3 protein: CASSIPSGRALNEQYF; CDR3 DNA: TGTGCCAGCAGCATCCCTAGCGGGAGGGCCCTTAATGAGCAGTATTTT
clone size: NA; J gene: TRBJ2-5; D gene: NA; V gene: TRBV7-1; CDR3 protein: CASSSRLEGTQYF; CDR3 DNA: TGTGCCAGCAGCTCGAGACTCGAAGGGACCCAGTACTTC
clone size: NA; J gene: TRBJ2-7; D gene: NA; V gene: TRBV7-8; CDR3 protein: CASSPHRDSYEQYF; CDR3 DNA: TGTGCCAGCAGCCCCCACAGGGACTCCTACGAGCAGTACTTC
clone size: many; J gene: TRBJ1-1; D gene: NA; V gene: TRBV4-3; CDR3 protein: CASSLYPGPYTEAFF; CDR3 DNA: TGCGCCAGCAGCCTCTATCCGGGACCCTACACTGAAGCTTTCTTT
clone size: once; J gene: TRBJ2-1; D gene: TRBD2; V gene: TRBV3-1; CDR3 protein: CASSDSLEAGVGQFF; CDR3 DNA: TGTGCCAGCAGCGACTCACTGGAAGCGGGAGTCGGGCAGTTCTTC
clone size: NA; J gene: TRBJ2-4; D gene: TRBD2; V gene: TRBV12-3/TRBV12-4; CDR3 protein: CASSFRLAGLAKNIQYF; CDR3 DNA: TGTGCCAGCAGCTTCCGACTAGCGGGGCTAGCCAAAAACATTCAGTACTTC
clone size: many; J gene: TRBJ2-2; D gene: NA; V gene: TRBV19; CDR3 protein: CASSSRPAGTGELFF; CDR3 DNA: TGTGCCAGTAGTAGCAGACCAGCTGGCACCGGGGAGCTGTTTTTT